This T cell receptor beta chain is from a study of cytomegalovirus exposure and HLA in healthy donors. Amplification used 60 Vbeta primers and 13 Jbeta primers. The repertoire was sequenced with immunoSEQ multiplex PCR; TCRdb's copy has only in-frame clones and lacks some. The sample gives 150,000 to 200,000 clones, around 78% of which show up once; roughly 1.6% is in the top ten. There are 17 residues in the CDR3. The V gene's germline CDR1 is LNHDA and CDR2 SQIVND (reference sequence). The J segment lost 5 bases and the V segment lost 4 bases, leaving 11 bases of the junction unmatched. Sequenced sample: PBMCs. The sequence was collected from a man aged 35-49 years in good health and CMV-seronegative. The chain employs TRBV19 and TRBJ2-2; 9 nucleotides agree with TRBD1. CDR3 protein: CASSKEGQGSLTGELFF. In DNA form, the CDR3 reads TGTGCCAGTAGTAAGGAAGGACAGGGGAGCTTGACCGGGGAGCTGTTTTTT.